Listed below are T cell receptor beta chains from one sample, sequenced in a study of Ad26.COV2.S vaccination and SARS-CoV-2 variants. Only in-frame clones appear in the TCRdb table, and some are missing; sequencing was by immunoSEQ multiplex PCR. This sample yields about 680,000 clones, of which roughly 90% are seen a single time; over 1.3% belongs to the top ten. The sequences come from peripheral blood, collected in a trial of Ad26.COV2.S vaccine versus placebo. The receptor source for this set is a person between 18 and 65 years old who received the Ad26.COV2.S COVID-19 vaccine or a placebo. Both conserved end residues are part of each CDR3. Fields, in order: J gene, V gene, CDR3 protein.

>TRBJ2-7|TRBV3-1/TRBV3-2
CASSQRAGYEQYF
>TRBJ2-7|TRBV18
CASSYSKGVDEQYF
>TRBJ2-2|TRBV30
CAWSVPGAGTGELFF
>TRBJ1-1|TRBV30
CAWTFGSMNTEAFF
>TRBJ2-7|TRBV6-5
CASSLRDRGYEQYF
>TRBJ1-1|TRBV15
CATSRRTENTEAFF
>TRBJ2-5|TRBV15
CATSRHQFQRGGETQYF
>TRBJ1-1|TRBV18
CASSQQVNTEAFF
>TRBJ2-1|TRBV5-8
CASSWSLEFF
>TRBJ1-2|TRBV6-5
CASRRQGINYGYTF
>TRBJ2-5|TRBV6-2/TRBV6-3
CASSYSTLAGGPRETQYF
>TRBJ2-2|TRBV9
CASSLGGLGTGELFF
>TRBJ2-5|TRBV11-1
CASSGPQGPGETQYF
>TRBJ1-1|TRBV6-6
CASSYLGGGGNTEAFF
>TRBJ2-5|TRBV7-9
CASSLALQETQYF
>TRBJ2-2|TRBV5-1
CASSGRGGNTGELFF
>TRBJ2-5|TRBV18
CASSPLSQETQYF
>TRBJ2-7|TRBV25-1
CASSPGGYEQYF
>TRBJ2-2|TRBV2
CASSVGTHPGELFF
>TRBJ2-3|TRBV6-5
CASTPDRAGGDTQYF
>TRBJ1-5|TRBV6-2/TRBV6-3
CASSPAGSNQPQHF